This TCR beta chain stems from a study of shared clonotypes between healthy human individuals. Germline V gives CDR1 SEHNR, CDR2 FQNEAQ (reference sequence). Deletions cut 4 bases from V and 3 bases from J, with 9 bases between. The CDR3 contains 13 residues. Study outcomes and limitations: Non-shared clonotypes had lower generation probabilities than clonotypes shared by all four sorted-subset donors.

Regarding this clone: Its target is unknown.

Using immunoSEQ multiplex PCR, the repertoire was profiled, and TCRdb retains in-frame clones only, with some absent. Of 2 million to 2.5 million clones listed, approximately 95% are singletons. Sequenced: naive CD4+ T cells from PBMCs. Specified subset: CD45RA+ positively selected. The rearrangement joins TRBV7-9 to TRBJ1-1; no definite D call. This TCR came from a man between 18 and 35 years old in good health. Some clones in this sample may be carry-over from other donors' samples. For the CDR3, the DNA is TGTGCCAGCAGCTGGGCAGGTGACACTGAAGCTTTCTTT. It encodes CASSWAGDTEAFF.